This TCR beta chain was profiled in a study of cytomegalovirus exposure and HLA in healthy donors (dated by TCRdb to the late 2010s). Some background on the complete study: According to an earlier analysis of several hundred of the donors, about 190 million T cells yielded 95 million to 140 million unique TCR beta sequences and 276 Gb of sequence data. In the later analysis, no new phenotypic data were used to find candidate immune exposures; instead, reliance was placed on TCR beta sequences and their occurrence across donors. Four or five DR-DQ haplotypes were handled as single units for association and clustering because linkage in the cohort was strong. Both class I and class II loci were covered by HLA typing, at four-digit resolution. A later genetic analysis took genome-wide SNP genotypes for about three fifths of the 666 donors and used that subset as a discovery cohort. The study profiled the T cell repertoires of about 720 subjects by immunosequencing and related them to cytomegalovirus serostatus. Of the approximately 400 genotyped donors, 81% were placed in the genetic ancestry cluster associated with self-reported Caucasian donors. High-throughput TCR immunosequencing, statistical association of individual TCRs with disease status, and machine learning were combined to predict cytomegalovirus infection status. An early release covering roughly 600 HLA-typed donors comprised approximately 290 gigabases of sequencing data and around 80 million unique TCR sequences. In an earlier analysis of 587 of the donors, high-throughput TCR beta sequencing was used to judge whether each TCR beta V gene segment behaved as functional or pseudogenic. Donor age, sex, ethnicity and CMV serostatus were collected together with the repertoire data. The study was designed to test whether signatures of past pathogen exposure could be identified by cataloging public T cell receptors. A separate validation cohort of roughly 130 different subjects was used in addition to the 666-subject first cohort. All discovery cohort repertoires had been generated using a single sequencing platform. Among around 400 genotyped donors of the cohort, an average of approximately 200,000 unique TCR beta nucleotide sequences was sequenced per donor, of which about 19% were non-productive. A later analysis re-examined previously published TCR beta repertoires from just over 650 donors and added high-resolution HLA genotyping to investigate patterns of TCR occurrence. Typing coverage differed by locus: A, B, C, DRB1 and DQB1 were typed in roughly 620-630 donors, DQA1 in 522, DPA1 in 600 to 610, and DPB1 in 472.

The cohort consisted of more than 650 healthy bone marrow donors. All cohort members were sampled while nominally healthy, although unrecorded immune exposures were likely present. The donor tested CMV seronegative and was one of the 352 seronegative cohort members. A peripheral blood sample was collected from each donor, and TCR beta sequencing was performed on peripheral blood mononuclear cells. Genomic DNA extraction from the blood cell samples was performed with the Qiagen DNeasy Blood Extraction Kit. The protocol used for the library was the immunoSEQ multiplex PCR assay. For the multiplex PCR, a mixture combining 60 forward primers for TCR Vbeta segments and 13 reverse primers for TCR Jbeta segments was used. Amplification of the CDR3 region of rearranged TCR beta genes was performed with a multiplex PCR assay on genomic DNA. On the Illumina HiSeq System, the amplified TCR beta libraries were sequenced as 87-base-pair reads. The published analysis was carried out like this. A later analysis tallied tens of millions of unique TCR beta chains across the 600 to 700 repertoires, and approximately 12 million of those chains were shared by two or more donors. Raw reads were error-corrected and collapsed into unique sequences by a nearest-neighbor algorithm in which closely related sequences were merged to remove PCR and sequencing errors. To assign V, D and J gene segments, CDR3 sequences were aligned to IMGT reference sequences. Each retained sequence needed at least a six-nucleotide match to both a V gene segment and a J gene segment. A rearrangement counted as productive if the CDR3 had no stop codons and remained in frame with V and J, and every other rearrangement counted as non-productive. CDR3 was defined by IMGT convention, running from the second conserved V-encoded cysteine to the conserved J-encoded phenylalanine. The earlier analysis of roughly 590 of the donors excluded sequences that lacked an unambiguous match to a single V gene segment. An earlier analysis of 550 to 650 of the donors classified V segments as functional when productive rearrangements were above 56.7% and as segregating when the standard deviation between donors was above 5%. A statistical classification framework was built for diagnosing cytomegalovirus status from the catalog of TCR beta chain sequences. A later analysis assigned V and J genes by comparing TCR nucleotide sequences with IMGT/GENE-DB human TR gene sequences. A later analysis assigned CDR3 sequences and most-parsimonious VDJ recombination scenarios with the TCRdist pipeline. In a later analysis, every TCR beta chain was defined by the combination of its CDR3 amino acid sequence and its V-gene family, and reads without a unique V-gene family were dropped. In a later analysis, several hundred highly shared, low-generation-probability nucleotide sequences were removed to address suspected cross-contamination and a sequencing artifact. In a later analysis, a clonal expansion index for each public chain was calculated from normalized within-repertoire ranks of inferred template counts. In a later analysis, generation probabilities were computed with a VDJ recombination model fitted to out-of-frame rearrangements, and the resulting probabilities were checked against IGoR. In a later analysis, TCR-TCR, TCR-HLA and TCR-CMV co-occurrence was scored with hypergeometric tests, and a repertoire-size bias correction was applied to TCR pairs. A later analysis estimated false discovery rates by permuting HLA or CMV assignments 20 times. In a later analysis, co-occurring TCRs were grouped with DBSCAN, and TCRdist sequence similarity was added when clustering was performed within HLA-allele-positive subsets. For co-occurrence clustering, repertoires with fewer than 30,000 or more than 120,000 public chains were excluded, along with four to six repertoires with anomalous nucleotide sharing. TCRdb took this table from immuneACCESS and kept in-frame rearrangements with V and J called. Such tables lack part of the clones; where checked against another copy, unresolved V genes explain under half of the gap, and the rest is unexplained. V and J calls and clone size are copied from that table; D and trimming were computed from the DNA. Per the sample table, the count is roughly 60,000 clones. 3.6% of the sample is held by the ten biggest clonotypes.

To note about this clone: This clone's antigen is unknown.

What the authors observed across the whole study: Specific HLA alleles were associated with 15,000 to 20,000 TCR beta sequences at a false discovery rate of 0.05 in a later analysis. A later genetic analysis reported fewer N-insertions in productive TCRs among donors in an Asian-associated ancestry cluster than the roughly 700-donor mean. Sequencing depth was assumed to be roughly uniform across donors in the presence/absence analyses, though that assumption may not hold. A further reported finding was that TCR beta sequences accurately predicted the HLA-A and HLA-B alleles for most subjects in the first cohort. A later analysis reported that several top co-occurrence clusters appeared linked to parvovirus B19, influenza, CMV and Epstein-Barr virus. A cluster of highly shared sequence variants was judged likely to be a technical artifact of the sequencing pipeline. In a later analysis, HLA-associated TCR beta chains were found to be more clonally expanded and to have lower generation probabilities than equally common non-associated chains. In an earlier analysis of 587 of the donors, most TCR beta V segments were observed in productive rearrangements about 90% or about 30% of the time, broadly matching IMGT annotations. The earlier analysis of some 560 of the donors excluded 15 to 20 rarely observed V segments, including chromosome 9 orphons, because counts were too low. In both the original and validation cohorts, the classifier was reported to diagnose cytomegalovirus status with high specificity and sensitivity. Because HLA typing was unavailable for some donors at each locus, only the typed subset was used in association tests. Most TCR sequences were seen in very few donors, while some public TCRs were found in many individuals. A later analysis found that most CMV-associated TCR beta chains appeared HLA-restricted, with HLA associations seemingly driven largely by CMV exposure. In this cohort, only TCR beta chains were sequenced, and detectable features were limited by the absence of alpha or paired-chain data. In the study, approximately 160 TCR beta chains were listed as associated with cytomegalovirus. The only immune exposure information available for the cohort was CMV serostatus. Strong co-occurrence of HLA alleles, especially DR and DQ, made assigning TCR associations to individual alleles difficult. It was suggested by the authors that the approach could potentially be generalized to other disease states and immunological phenotypes. According to a later analysis, TCR association rates differed among HLA loci, with DRB1 alleles showing the most associated TCRs and HLA-C alleles showing the fewest. A few of the identified cytomegalovirus-associated TCR beta chains were confirmed in vitro to be specific for cytomegalovirus antigens. An association between a missense DCLRE1C variant and V-gene and J-gene trimming of TCR beta chains was found in a later genetic analysis and replicated in an independent cohort. Linkage disequilibrium might explain the correlated functional status among segregating V segments, but an unknown experimental factor could not be excluded.

The receptor was isolated from a woman aged 18-29 years in good health and CMV-seronegative. The specimen was PBMCs.

The DNA reads as follows: TGTGCCAGCAGCCCAAGTGGACAGGACTATGGCTACACCTTC. Its amino acids are CASSPSGQDYGYTF. The receptor chain draws on TRBV7-6 and TRBJ1-2, with 7 junctional bases fitting TRBD1. CDR1 SGHVS and CDR2 FNYEAQ were looked up in the germline V gene. Taken from cysteine to phenylalanine, the CDR3 has 14 residues. Here the CDR3 DNA is all that survives: 42 bases in frame from base 1. Relative to germline, V is missing 5 bases and J is missing 3 bases, with 6 bases of the junction outside any gene match.